These 32 T cell receptor beta chains came from one sample sequenced in a study of T-cell reconstitution after alpha-beta-depleted transplantation in children. It was with unique molecular identifiers that the TCRbeta library was prepared. TCRdb reprocessed the PCR reads via MiXCR and lists one record per CDR3 protein. The data show about 460,000 distinct CDR3 sequences, roughly an eighth seen once. The sequences come from PBMCs, mostly from graft donor cells, collected 180 days after TCRalphabeta/CD19-depleted stem cell transplant. These receptors were obtained from a female patient under 10 years old who had a stem cell transplant for aplastic anemia, so the T cells may come from the graft donor.

The DNA for the CDR3 is TGTGCCAGCAGTGTGACAGTAGGAGGTGAAAAACTGTTTTTT. Its translation is CASSVTVGGEKLFF. This sequence joins TRBV28 and TRBJ1-4; possibly TRBD1 for D (5 bases). V lost 5 bases and J 7 bases, leaving 14 bases between the germline ends. This CDR3 comprises 14 residues. Germline lookup yields CDR1 MDHEN and CDR2 SYDVKM.

This chain links TRBV29-1 with TRBJ1-1; D is unclear. Germline CDR1 SQVTM, CDR2 ANQGSEA. The CDR3 has 14 residues. The germline V and J ends were trimmed by 4 bases and 7 bases, with 19 bases remaining between them. The CDR3 here is CSVATDAVGIEAFF. CDR3 coding DNA: TGCAGCGTTGCCACCGACGCGGTGGGCATTGAAGCTTTCTTT.

The chain is built from TRBV29-1 and TRBJ2-7, with 7 bases identical to TRBD1. CDR1 and CDR2 (germline): SQVTM, ANQGSEA. This CDR3 has 12 residues. V gave up 7 bases and J gave up 3 bases; unmatched junction bases: 6. The CDR3 bases are TGCAGCGCTGGACAGGCCTACTACGAGCAGTACTTC. Translating gives CSAGQAYYEQYF.

This clonotype turned up a few times. The rearrangement links TRBV7-9 to TRBJ1-4; D unresolved. The CDR3 covers 13 residues. V was shortened by 2 bases and J by 5 bases, with 6 bases between the two germline ends. Germline V CDR1 and CDR2: SEHNR, FQNEAQ (reference sequence). The DNA for the CDR3 is TGTGCCAGCAGCTTAAGGCGAAATGAAAAACTGTTTTTT. Translation gives CASSLRRNEKLFF.

This clonotype has only a few counts. This chain joins TRBV12-3 or TRBV12-4 and TRBJ2-3, with D perhaps matching TRBD1 or TRBD2 (5 bases each). The CDR3 loop spans 16 amino acids. V shed 5 bases and J shed 4 bases, with 19 bases lying between them. Written as DNA, the CDR3 is TGTGCCAGCAGTGGGCTCCGAGGGGCGGTGGCAGATACGCAGTATTTT. Its protein product is CASSGLRGAVADTQYF.

This clonotype appeared a few times. The rearrangement uses TRBV5-1 and TRBJ2-2; D unclear. Looked up from germline, CDR1 is SGHRS and CDR2 is YFSETQ. The ends were cut back, 2 bases at V and 4 bases at J, with 9 bases in the middle. The CDR3 has 14 amino acids. CDR3 coding DNA: TGCGCCAGCAGCTTTGTTAGCCCCACCGGGGAGCTGTTTTTT. Translated: CASSFVSPTGELFF.

This clonotype was counted only a few times. This chain joins TRBV27 and TRBJ1-4; maybe TRBD1 (6 bases). Trimming removed 6 bases at V and 8 bases at J, with 19 bases between. CDR1 and CDR2 from the germline V gene are MNHEY and SMNVEV (reference sequence). There are 15 residues in the CDR3. The CDR3 protein is CASSFAGQVYEKLFF. CDR3 nucleotide sequence: TGTGCCAGCAGCTTTGCGGGACAAGTTTACGAAAAACTGTTTTTT. The full variable domain, completed using reference TRBV27 and TRBJ1-4, is EAQVTQNPRYLITVTGKKLTVTCSQNMNHEYMSWYRQDPGLGLRQIYYSMNVEVTDKGDVPEGYKVSRKEKRNFPLILESPSPNQTSLYFCASSFAGQVYEKLFFGSGTQLSVL.

V and J are TRBV20-1 and TRBJ2-2, with D perhaps given as TRBD1 or TRBD2 (6 bases each). Germline lookup yields CDR1 DFQATT and CDR2 SNEGSKA (reference sequence). CDR3 length: 14 amino acids. V was trimmed by 8 bases and J by 2 bases, leaving 15 bases between them. CDR3 nucleotides: TGCAGTATGGAAATGGGGGGCAACACCGGGGAGCTGTTTTTT. This sequence encodes CSMEMGGNTGELFF.

This clonotype was counted a few times. This chain links TRBV12-3 or TRBV12-4 with TRBJ2-3; 8 bases fit TRBD2. CDR3 length: 17 residues. The junction had 13 bases not matched to a gene; V was cut back by 4 bases and J by 4 bases. CDR3 loop: CASSYLSPSGRADTQYF. In DNA form, the CDR3 reads TGTGCCAGCAGTTACCTATCGCCCAGCGGGAGAGCAGATACGCAGTATTTT.

This rearrangement joins TRBV12-3 or TRBV12-4 to TRBJ2-1, with TRBD2 matching over 7 bases. With 6 bases clipped from V and 6 bases from J, the junction kept 8 bases outside the gene matches. This CDR3 comprises 14 residues. The CDR3 region has the DNA TGTGCCAGCAGGGGGGAGGGCCTTTTCAATGAGCAGTTCTTC. Protein: CASRGEGLFNEQFF.

The chain employs TRBV20-1 and TRBJ2-7; 11 bases are shared with TRBD2. The V segment lost 0 bases and the J segment 2 bases; nucleotides outside the gene matches: 0. There are 14 residues in the CDR3. In germline, CDR1 is DFQATT, CDR2 SNEGSKA (reference sequence). As DNA, the CDR3 is TGCAGTGCTAGAGATAGCGGGAGGGCCTACGAGCAGTACTTC. Protein product: CSARDSGRAYEQYF.

This chain links TRBV20-1 with TRBJ2-7; 7 bases align to TRBD1. The CDR3 runs to 11 residues. CDR1 is DFQATT, CDR2 SNEGSKA, per germline (reference sequence). Unmatched junction bases numbered 5, after V lost 6 bases and J lost 6 bases. The CDR3 sequence is CSASQGSEQYF. As DNA, the CDR3 is TGCAGTGCATCACAGGGGTCCGAGCAGTACTTC.

The chain employs TRBV20-1 and TRBJ1-2; a weak D match, TRBD1 (6 bases). V lost 3 bases, J lost 4 bases, and 15 bases lay in between. The CDR3 is made up of 14 amino acids. In germline, CDR1 is DFQATT, CDR2 SNEGSKA (reference sequence). CDR3 nucleotide sequence: TGCAGTGCTAGGGTTCTCGACAGGCCCTATGGCTACACCTTC. It codes for CSARVLDRPYGYTF.

For this clonotype: A read error may produce the germline difference seen at one junction end. V and J are TRBV20-1 and TRBJ2-6, with 12 bases that match TRBD2. This CDR3 comprises 17 residues. Germline V gives CDR1 DFQATT, CDR2 SNEGSKA (reference sequence). CDR3 nucleotides: TGCAGTGCTAGTTTAGAGGGGCTAGCGGGAGGGACCAACGGCCTGACTTTC. It yields the protein CSASLEGLAGGTNGLTF.

The genes are TRBV28 and TRBJ1-2, with no clear D. V lost 3 bases and J lost 3, with 2 bases in between. This CDR3 is built from 11 residues. Germline-derived CDR1 and CDR2 are MDHEN and SYDVKM. In nucleotides, the CDR3 is TGTGCCAGCAGTTTTTACTATGGCTACACCTTC. It encodes CASSFYYGYTF.

This clonotype showed up just a few times. V gene TRBV7-8 combines with J gene TRBJ2-3, with D uncertain. The CDR3 consists of 14 residues. Deletions cut 5 bases from V and 4 bases from J, with 13 bases between. Germline V lookup: CDR1 SGHVS, CDR2 FQNEAQ. The CDR3 protein is CASSVNSMPDTQYF. The CDR3 DNA follows: TGTGCCAGCAGCGTAAACTCCATGCCAGATACGCAGTATTTT. Based on the CDR3 plus reference TRBV7-8 and TRBJ2-3, the full variable domain is GAGVSQSPRYKVAKRGQDVALRCDPISGHVSLFWYQQALGQGPEFLTYFQNEAQLDKSGLPSDRFFAERPEGSVSTLKIQRTQQEDSAVYLCASSVNSMPDTQYFGPGTRLTVL.

The chain is built from TRBV27 and TRBJ2-1, with TRBD2 identical over 12 bases. Germline lookup yields CDR1 MNHEY and CDR2 SMNVEV (reference sequence). This CDR3 has 18 residues. J lost 0 bases, V lost 5 bases, and 8 bases had no gene match. The CDR3 here is CASSLRTSGIHSYNEQFF. CDR3 nucleotide sequence: TGTGCCAGCAGTCTACGGACTAGCGGGATCCACTCCTACAATGAGCAGTTCTTC.

V gene TRBV18 combines with J gene TRBJ1-5; D unclear. V was pared by 2 bases and J by 5 bases, with 7 bases between. The CDR3 is made up of 13 amino acids. CDR1 and CDR2 from the germline V gene are KGHSH and LQKENI. CDR3 DNA: TGTGCCAGCTCACCAATGGAGGATCAGCCCCAGCATTTT. Translation gives CASSPMEDQPQHF.

This clonotype has only a few counts. The chain uses TRBV12-3 or TRBV12-4 and TRBJ1-5; no definite D call. The length of the CDR3 is 13 residues. V lost 8 bases and J lost 0, with 8 bases in between. CDR3 nucleotide sequence: TGTGCCAGCGGAGTGGATAGCAATCAGCCCCAGCATTTT. Translating it yields CASGVDSNQPQHF.

This clonotype was seen a few times. The rearrangement joins TRBV20-1 to TRBJ1-4; 8 positions match TRBD1. J gave up 6 bases and V 6 bases, and 3 bases lay outside the gene matches. Germline CDR1 is DFQATT and CDR2 is SNEGSKA (reference sequence). This CDR3 has 12 residues. The CDR3 sequence is CSAGQGDEKLFF. CDR3 DNA sequence: TGCAGTGCCGGACAGGGCGATGAAAAACTGTTTTTT.

The table lists this clonotype with many counts. This chain uses TRBV5-1 with TRBJ2-4; 9 bases map to TRBD2. The length of the CDR3 is 16 residues. Germline V gives CDR1 SGHRS, CDR2 YFSETQ. V gave up 4 bases and J gave up 0 bases; unmatched junction bases: 5. The DNA of the CDR3 is TGCGCCAGCAGCCCGACTAGCGGCCTAGCCAAAAACATTCAGTACTTC. Translated, it gives CASSPTSGLAKNIQYF.

As concerns this clonotype: One end of the junction does not line up with germline, which may come from a read error. The chain uses TRBV14 and TRBJ1-1, with D perhaps matching TRBD1 (5 bases). This CDR3 region has 14 residues. Germline V CDR1 and CDR2: SGHDN, FVKESK. The CDR3: CASSRGLMNAEAFF. DNA for the CDR3: TGTGCCAGCAGCCGGGGACTGATGAACGCTGAAGCTTTCTTT.

This clonotype occurred a few times. J is TRBJ2-2 and V is TRBV14; D may match TRBD1 or TRBD2 (5 bases each). Trimming shortened V by 3 bases and J by 4 bases, and 6 bases separated the two germline ends. The CDR3 has 13 amino acids. The germline CDR1 and CDR2 sequences are SGHDN and FVKESK. CDR3 loop: CASSQRGTGELFF. The DNA for the CDR3 is TGTGCCAGCAGCCAGAGGGGCACCGGGGAGCTGTTTTTT. The complete variable domain, with remaining parts taken from reference TRBV14 and TRBJ2-2, reads EAGVTQFPSHSVIEKGQTVTLRCDPISGHDNLYWYRRVMGKEIKFLLHFVKESKQDESGMPNNRFLAERTGGTYSTLKVQPAELEDSGVYFCASSQRGTGELFFGEGSRLTVL.

This clonotype came up many times. The chain is built from TRBV10-3 and TRBJ2-7; TRBD2 might be the D (5 bases). The CDR3 totals 12 residues. V lost 6 bases, J lost 3 bases, and 9 bases lay in between. Germline assignment: CDR1 ENHRY and CDR2 SYGVKD. CDR3 region: CAISKDCYEQYV. The CDR3 coding sequence is TGTGCCATCAGCAAGGACTGCTACGAGCAGTACGTC.

This clonotype was recorded a few times. The chain recombines TRBV14 with TRBJ2-1; maybe TRBD2 (6 bases). The CDR3 loop spans 13 amino acids. The V gene lost 3 bases and the J gene lost 7 bases, with 10 bases spanning the gap. CDR1 SGHDN and CDR2 FVKESK come from the germline V gene. CDR3 protein: CASSQTRRNEQFF. The CDR3 DNA is TGTGCCAGCAGCCAGACTAGGCGGAATGAGCAGTTCTTC.

V gene TRBV27 combines with J gene TRBJ1-4, with 10 nucleotides matching TRBD1. The CDR3 length is 16 residues. In germline, CDR1 is MNHEY, CDR2 SMNVEV (reference sequence). V dropped 9 bases and J dropped 3; count of bases not matched to a gene: 10. Here the CDR3 reads CASWTGGVSANEKLFF. Written as DNA, the CDR3 is TGTGCCAGTTGGACAGGGGGAGTATCTGCTAATGAAAAACTGTTTTTT.

This clonotype was counted between two and nine times. This chain joins TRBV12-3 or TRBV12-4 and TRBJ1-1; TRBD1 might be the D (6 bases). The CDR3 consists of 14 residues. V was pared by 3 bases and J by 0 bases, with 8 bases between. The CDR3 reads CASSFNRVNTEAFF. Written as DNA, the CDR3 is TGTGCCAGCAGTTTTAACAGGGTGAACACTGAAGCTTTCTTT.

The rearrangement links TRBV7-3 to TRBJ2-2; D is unresolved. The CDR3 runs to 13 residues. V was clipped by 5 bases and J by 2 bases, with 6 bases between them. Germline CDR1 SGHTA, CDR2 FQGTGA. The CDR3 DNA is TGTGCCAGCAGCCGAGACAACACCGGGGAGCTGTTTTTT. Its translation: CASSRDNTGELFF.

The V gene is TRBV6-2 or TRBV6-3, the J gene TRBJ2-1, with 7 bases fitting TRBD2. CDR3 length: 16 residues. CDR1 is MNHEY and CDR2 is SVGEGT in the germline V gene. Losses at the gene ends were 0 bases for V and 8 bases for J; bases not matched to a gene: 10. The CDR3 is CASSYSGGRGKDEQFF. CDR3 DNA sequence: TGTGCCAGCAGTTACTCGGGCGGGAGAGGAAAAGATGAGCAGTTCTTC.

The rearrangement links TRBV6-1 to TRBJ2-6; D assignment may be TRBD1 or TRBD2 (5 bases each). The CDR3 runs 15 residues. Germline loops: CDR1 MNHNS, CDR2 SASEGT. The V gene lost 5 bases and the J gene lost 1 base, with 9 bases spanning the gap. CDR3 bases: TGTGCCAGCAGTCGAGGGGTGTCTGGGGCCAACGTCCTGACTTTC. It codes for CASSRGVSGANVLTF.

The rearrangement joins TRBV5-1 to TRBJ1-1; no clear D. The CDR3 runs to 14 residues. V was trimmed by 3 bases and J by 5 bases, leaving 14 bases between them. Per the germline V gene, CDR1 is SGHRS and CDR2 is YFSETQ. CDR3 region: CASSSTSGLTEAFF. In nucleotides, the CDR3 is TGCGCCAGCAGCTCCACGTCGGGGTTGACTGAAGCTTTCTTT.

A single count supports this clonotype. V is TRBV18 and J is TRBJ2-7, with TRBD2 as a possible D gene (6 bases). The CDR3 is 13 amino acids. Germline values: CDR1 KGHSH, CDR2 LQKENI. The CDR3 loop is CASSPPTRPGKHV. The CDR3 DNA reads TGTGCCAGCTCACCACCGACTAGGCCCGGGAAGCACGTC.